This T cell receptor beta chain was found in a study of CD8+ T cells in alopecia areata. The wider study: Patients in the treated group were given tofacitinib by mouth, 5 to 10 mg twice a day. Broader study findings: In patients, TCRs were shared less clearly than in mice, and HLA may possibly be involved.

RNA extraction and reverse transcription yielded cDNA as sequencing template. Assay: immunoSEQ multiplex PCR; the TCRdb copy retains only in-frame clones and omits some. The table lists about 180,000 clones, 63% of them singletons. This clone was counted once. Its target is unknown. It was from alopecia areata patients that lesional scalp punch biopsies and peripheral blood were collected. The CDR3 contains 14 residues. Trimming removed 3 bases from V and 8 bases from J; junction bases left unmatched: 4. Germline values: CDR1 SNHLY, CDR2 FYNNEI. The sequence was collected from a human donor with alopecia areata. This chain uses TRBV2 with TRBJ2-1; 10 nucleotides align to TRBD1. Sequencing used CD4+ T cells sorted from blood, obtained at week 0. CDR3 bases: TGTGCCAGCAGTGAGGACAGGGGGAGCGATGAGCAGTTCTTC. Translated, it gives CASSEDRGSDEQFF. Together with reference TRBV2 and TRBJ2-1, the CDR3 gives the full variable domain: EPEVTQTPSHQVTQMGQEVILRCVPISNHLYFYWYRQILGQKVEFLVSFYNNEISEKSEIFDDQFSVERPDGSNFTLKIRSTKLEDSAMYFCASSEDRGSDEQFFGPGTRLTVL.